This is a list of T cell receptor beta chains from one sample in a study of glioma-infiltrating T cells after dendritic cell vaccination. Data came from immunoSEQ multiplex PCR; TCRdb stores just in-frame clones and leaves some out. Of more than 95,000 clones in the sample, around 89% were seen once. Sequencing used blood, obtained after dendritic cell vaccination. Every receptor here comes from a human donor with glioblastoma. Both conserved end residues are part of each CDR3. The D gene is left open where the match is weak. Clone size is given for some rows only: seen once, a few or many times, or a class if the clone is expanded.

few | TRBJ1-6 | TRBD1 | TRBV7-8 | CASSLGTGVGNSPLHF | TGTGCCAGCAGCTTAGGGACAGGGGTTGGCAATTCACCCCTCCACTTT
- | TRBJ2-5 | - | TRBV7-9 | CASTQMADQETQYF | TGTGCCAGCACCCAGATGGCAGACCAAGAGACCCAGTACTTC
- | TRBJ2-7 | - | TRBV6-6 | CASRLPASRGYEQYF | TGTGCCAGCAGGCTTCCCGCCTCCCGAGGTTACGAGCAGTACTTC
- | TRBJ2-2 | TRBD1 | TRBV5-1 | CASSLQGATGELFF | TGCGCCAGCAGCTTACAGGGGGCGACCGGGGAGCTGTTTTTT
- | TRBJ2-3 | - | TRBV7-8 | CASSPLVLTDTQYF | TGTGCCAGCAGCCCGCTAGTCCTCACAGATACGCAGTATTTT
- | TRBJ1-3 | TRBD1 | TRBV2 | CASTQEDRVLGNTIYF | TGTGCCAGCACCCAGGAGGACAGGGTCCTGGGAAACACCATATATTTT
- | TRBJ2-2 | - | TRBV5-4 | CASSLGSGANTGELFF | TGTGCCAGCAGCCTGGGGTCAGGGGCGAACACCGGGGAGCTGTTTTTT
few | TRBJ2-7 | TRBD2 | TRBV10-3 | CAISERGTSESYEQYF | TGTGCCATCAGTGAGAGAGGAACTAGCGAATCCTACGAGCAGTACTTC
- | TRBJ1-2 | TRBD1 | TRBV19 | CASRTGGVIGYTF | TGTGCCAGCAGGACAGGGGGCGTGATCGGCTACACCTTC
- | TRBJ2-5 | - | TRBV7-2 | CASSLGAKETQYF | TGTGCCAGCAGCTTAGGGGCTAAAGAGACCCAGTACTTC
- | TRBJ2-1 | TRBD2 | TRBV5-6 | CASSDVAGGRDNEQFF | TGTGCCAGCAGCGACGTAGCGGGAGGGAGGGACAATGAGCAGTTCTTC
- | TRBJ1-2 | TRBD1 | TRBV30 | CAWSRDRPYGYTF | TGTGCCTGGAGTAGGGACAGACCCTATGGCTACACCTTC
- | TRBJ1-2 | TRBD1 | TRBV6-5 | CASSGQTGRSGYTF | TGTGCCAGCAGTGGCCAGACAGGGCGAAGTGGCTACACCTTC
once | TRBJ2-5 | - | TRBV4-1 | CASSQVQGQETQYF | TGCGCCAGCAGCCAAGTCCAGGGGCAAGAGACCCAGTACTTC
- | TRBJ2-7 | - | TRBV4-2 | CASSQEADGLGREQYF | TGTGCCAGCAGCCAAGAAGCGGACGGCCTCGGACGCGAGCAGTACTTC
- | TRBJ2-7 | TRBD2 | TRBV18 | CASSPQTTSVVGEQYF | TGTGCCAGCTCACCACAGACAACTAGCGTAGTTGGCGAGCAGTACTTC
- | TRBJ2-7 | TRBD2 | TRBV7-6 | CASSLAGLAGALTYEQYF | TGTGCCAGCAGCTTAGCGGGGCTAGCGGGGGCCCTTACCTACGAGCAGTACTTC
- | TRBJ1-1 | - | TRBV15 | CATSRDSAGTEAFF | TGTGCCACCAGCAGAGATTCTGCGGGAACTGAAGCTTTCTTT
- | TRBJ2-2 | TRBD1 | TRBV11-2 | CASSGAGGNTGELFF | TGTGCCAGCAGCGGAGCAGGGGGCAACACCGGGGAGCTGTTTTTT
- | TRBJ2-2 | TRBD1 | TRBV5-4 | CASSNRGRTGELFF | TGTGCCAGCAGCAACAGGGGGCGCACCGGGGAGCTGTTTTTT
- | TRBJ1-2 | TRBD1 | TRBV5-1 | CASSSSTGGGYGYTF | TGCGCCAGCAGCTCAAGTACAGGGGGCGGCTATGGCTACACCTTC
once | TRBJ2-5 | - | TRBV2 | CASSERRETQYF | TGTGCCAGCAGTGAAAGGCGGGAGACCCAGTACTTC
- | TRBJ2-7 | TRBD1 | TRBV30 | CAWSGQGYEQYF | TGTGCCTGGAGTGGACAGGGGTACGAGCAGTACTTC
- | TRBJ1-2 | - | TRBV5-4 | CASSLVRQGGYTF | TGTGCCAGCAGCTTGGTGCGGCAGGGTGGCTACACCTTC
- | TRBJ2-1 | TRBD1 | TRBV12-5 | CASGLVQGTGLFF | TGTGCTAGTGGTTTGGTACAAGGGACAGGGTTGTTCTTC
- | TRBJ2-7 | TRBD1 | TRBV9 | CASSAGQLPTYEQYF | TGTGCCAGCAGCGCGGGACAGCTACCGACCTACGAGCAGTACTTC
- | TRBJ1-5 | - | TRBV5-4 | CASSPGLGNQPQHF | TGTGCCAGCAGCCCCGGGTTGGGCAATCAGCCCCAGCATTTT
few | TRBJ2-1 | - | TRBV7-8 | CASSLGEGGISEQFF | TGTGCCAGCAGCCTGGGGGAGGGGGGAATCAGTGAGCAGTTCTTC
- | TRBJ2-5 | TRBD2 | TRBV30 | CAWSVLSSGDQETQYF | TGTGCCTGGAGTGTATTATCTAGCGGGGATCAAGAGACCCAGTACTTC
- | TRBJ2-7 | TRBD1 | TRBV5-6 | CASSPDRSSYEQYF | TGTGCCAGCAGCCCGGACAGGTCCTCCTACGAGCAGTACTTC
- | TRBJ1-6 | - | TRBV2 | CATRLGVAISPLHF | TGTGCCACCCGGCTAGGGGTAGCTATTTCACCCCTCCACTTT
- | TRBJ2-7 | TRBD2 | TRBV5-1 | CATQQGTSGKYEQYF | TGCGCCACTCAGCAGGGGACTAGCGGGAAATACGAGCAGTACTTC
- | TRBJ2-6 | - | TRBV19 | CASSILPGVEDSGANVLTF | TGTGCCAGTAGTATATTACCAGGGGTGGAGGACTCTGGGGCCAACGTCCTGACTTTC
- | TRBJ2-2 | TRBD2 | TRBV7-8 | CASSKRASGTNTGELFF | TGTGCCAGCAGTAAGAGGGCTAGCGGTACGAACACCGGGGAGCTGTTTTTT
- | TRBJ2-1 | TRBD2 | TRBV6-1 | CASRKTSGGLEQFF | TGTGCCAGCAGAAAGACTAGCGGGGGCCTTGAGCAGTTCTTC
- | TRBJ2-3 | TRBD1 | TRBV2 | CASTLDRGVGDTQYF | TGTGCCAGCACTCTCGACAGGGGGGTTGGAGATACGCAGTATTTT
- | TRBJ2-7 | TRBD1 | TRBV6-6 | CASRNRGRYEQYF | TGTGCCAGCAGGAACAGGGGGCGGTACGAGCAGTACTTC
- | TRBJ2-5 | TRBD1 | TRBV2 | CASSPGTGGKGTQYF | TGTGCCAGCAGCCCCGGGACAGGGGGAAAGGGGACCCAGTACTTC
- | TRBJ2-3 | - | TRBV5-1 | CASSFGGGADTQYF | TGCGCCAGCAGCTTCGGGGGTGGCGCAGATACGCAGTATTTT
- | TRBJ2-1 | - | TRBV25-1 | CASSETSGSYNEQFF | TGTGCCAGCAGTGAAACTTCCGGGTCCTACAATGAGCAGTTCTTC
- | TRBJ1-2 | TRBD1 | TRBV7-9 | CASSPGQQNYGYTF | TGTGCCAGCAGCCCGGGACAGCAAAACTATGGCTACACCTTC
- | TRBJ2-5 | - | TRBV14 | CASSHNGEFLETQYF | TGTGCCAGCAGCCATAACGGGGAGTTCTTAGAGACCCAGTACTTC
once | TRBJ1-2 | - | TRBV9 | CASSARGQSYGYTF | TGTGCCAGCAGCGCGCGTGGACAGTCCTATGGCTACACCTTC
- | TRBJ1-4 | TRBD1 | TRBV18 | CASQQGARTNEKLFF | TGTGCCAGCCAACAGGGGGCCCGCACTAATGAAAAACTGTTTTTT
- | TRBJ2-1 | - | TRBV7-9 | CASSPSVNDNEQFF | TGTGCCAGCAGCCCTTCGGTTAACGACAATGAGCAGTTCTTC
- | TRBJ1-2 | - | TRBV7-3 | CASSLGGSNYGYTF | TGTGCCAGCAGTCTGGGGGGAAGCAACTATGGCTACACCTTC
- | TRBJ2-1 | - | TRBV29-1 | CSVARQVPYNEQFF | TGCAGCGTTGCTAGACAGGTACCATACAATGAGCAGTTCTTC